The 10 T cell receptor beta chains listed next were all sequenced from one sample in a study of T cells after yellow fever vaccination. TCRdb passed the 5' RACE reads through MiXCR, listing each CDR3 protein once. The repertoire includes under 200,000 distinct CDR3 sequences, more than 5.5% of them detected once, and 2.5% to 3% sits in the top ten. The starting material was CD4+ T cells sorted from PBMCs, obtained less than 6 days after the first yellow fever vaccination. The receptors were sampled from a man aged 18 to 30 who received the YFV17D yellow fever vaccine.

This clonotype appeared many times. This rearrangement joins TRBV24-1 to TRBJ2-1; 7 bases map to TRBD2. This CDR3 has 16 amino acids. Looked up from germline, CDR1 is KGHDR and CDR2 is SFDVKD. Trimming took 1 base from V and 4 from J; bases not matched to a gene: 6. Here the CDR3 reads CATSDLEAGRYNEQFF. CDR3 coding DNA: TGTGCCACCAGTGATTTAGAGGCCGGGAGGTACAATGAGCAGTTCTTC.

This clonotype came up many times. The chain joins TRBV25-1 to TRBJ2-5, with D unclear. The germline CDR1 and CDR2 sequences are MGHDK and SYGVNS. The CDR3 is 16 residues long. V was pared by 3 bases and J by 10 bases, with 24 bases between. CDR3 in amino acids: CASSEPGTGRLMDQYF. CDR3 coding DNA: TGTGCCAGCAGTGAGCCCGGAACTGGCCGACTTATGGACCAGTACTTC.

This clonotype was found a few times. The junction departs from germline at one end; a sequencing error may be responsible. The V and J genes are TRBV12-3 or TRBV12-4 and TRBJ2-2; D possibly uses TRBD1 or TRBD2 (5 bases each). The CDR3 is made up of 20 amino acids. Written as DNA, the CDR3 is TGTGCCAGCAGCCAGGAAGGCTTCGTGCACGGGGCCTCGAATACCGGGGAGCTGTTTTTT. This codes for CASSQEGFVHGASNTGELFF.

This clonotype was seen more than once but under ten times. The chain couples TRBV6-5 to TRBJ2-3; D might be TRBD1 (6 bases). The V gene lost 0 bases and the J gene lost 2 bases, with 15 bases spanning the gap. The CDR3 contains 17 residues. Germline V lookup: CDR1 MNHEY, CDR2 SVGAGI. This chain's CDR3 is CASSYSSVGHLTDTQYF. For the CDR3, the DNA is TGTGCCAGCAGTTACTCGAGTGTGGGACACCTCACAGATACGCAGTATTTT.

This clonotype appeared a few times. J is TRBJ1-1 and V is TRBV25-1, with 10 bases fitting TRBD1. CDR1 and CDR2 (germline): MGHDK, SYGVNS. This CDR3 spans 15 amino acids. J gave up 9 bases and V 3 bases, and 10 bases lay outside the gene matches. CDR3 in amino acids: CASSDPGTGAFQAFF. CDR3 coding DNA: TGTGCCAGCAGTGACCCCGGGACAGGGGCGTTTCAAGCTTTCTTT. Full variable domain (remainder filled in from reference TRBV25-1 and TRBJ1-1): EADIYQTPRYLVIGTGKKITLECSQTMGHDKMYWYQQDPGMELHLIHYSYGVNSTEKGDLSSESTVSRIRTEHFPLTLESARPSHTSQYLCASSDPGTGAFQAFFGQGTRLTVV.

The sample holds many counts of this clonotype. This chain joins TRBV7-7 and TRBJ1-4; D is ambiguous. The V end lost 6 bases, the J end lost 5 bases, and 10 bases lay between the germline ends. Germline CDR1 SSHAT, CDR2 FNYEAQ (reference sequence). The CDR3 loop spans 13 amino acids. The CDR3 spells CASSRRENEKLFF. The DNA of the CDR3 is TGTGCCAGCAGTCGCCGAGAGAATGAAAAACTGTTTTTT.

This clonotype was detected ten times or more. The chain has TRBV6-1 and TRBJ2-7; perhaps TRBD1 as D (5 bases). Germline loops: CDR1 MNHNS, CDR2 SASEGT. V was clipped by 1 base and J by 2 bases, with 9 bases between them. The CDR3 contains 14 residues. This CDR3 is CASSEEGPTYEQYF. CDR3 sequence (DNA): TGTGCCAGCAGTGAAGAGGGGCCGACCTACGAGCAGTACTTC.

This clonotype was recorded a few times. This chain links TRBV6-2 or TRBV6-3 with TRBJ2-3, with TRBD2 matching 7 bases. V shed 5 bases and J 1 base; nucleotides not matched to a gene: 18. The CDR3 runs to 19 residues. CDR1 is MNHEY and CDR2 is SVGEGT in the germline V gene. CDR3 amino acids: CASSRQPILSAGRTDTQYF. The DNA for the CDR3 is TGTGCCAGCAGTCGCCAACCGATTCTGTCAGCGGGGCGCACAGATACGCAGTATTTT.

This chain links TRBV6-5 with TRBJ2-3, with 8 nucleotides matching TRBD1. CDR3 length: 12 amino acids. Germline V gene lookup returns CDR1 MNHEY and CDR2 SVGAGI. Trimming at V came to 6 bases and at J to 6 bases, leaving 2 bases not matched to a gene. The CDR3 is CASSRQGDTQYF. In DNA form, the CDR3 reads TGTGCCAGCAGCCGACAGGGGGATACGCAGTATTTT.

In its sample, this clonotype was seen many times. The chain joins TRBV4-1 to TRBJ2-1, with TRBD2 identical over 10 bases. The CDR3 has 16 amino acids. Germline-derived CDR1 and CDR2 are MGHRA and YSYEKL. Losses at the gene ends were 1 base for V and 7 bases for J; bases not matched to a gene: 7. The CDR3 sequence is CASSQVTSGAGNEQFF. The CDR3 bases are TGCGCCAGCAGCCAAGTTACTAGCGGGGCGGGGAATGAGCAGTTCTTC.